This T cell receptor (beta chain) was captured in a study of tumor-infiltrating lymphocytes in primary liver carcinoma (dated by TCRdb to about 2017). Background for the entire study: Hepatocellular carcinoma (four) or combined HCC and intrahepatic cholangiocarcinoma (one) was present in the five patients, who were three men and two women aged 30 to 69 years. The five patients had tumors of stage T1-T3 N0M0, with maximum diameters ranging from 4.2 to 10 cm. Each sample produced roughly 3.5 to 8 million productive TCRbeta reads, and read depth showed no significant difference between tissue types. The study combined TCRbeta repertoire sequencing, expression microarrays and whole-exome sequencing across five regions of each liver tumor, with adjacent normal tissue and blood. TCRbeta repertoire sequencing covered 35 specimens from 5 patients: about 25 tumor regions, 5 adjacent noncancerous liver tissues and 5 peripheral blood samples. The roughly 27 tumor region samples were profiled with Agilent mRNA microarrays so that TCRbeta repertoire diversity could be related to the local molecular phenotype. Repertoires from technical replicates were highly reproducible, with mean shared-clone rates roughly 0.86 and correlation coefficients above 0.95. Results the study describes overall, beyond this receptor: Because the samples were bulk and unsorted, CD4+ and CD8+ T cell repertoires could not be compared. With just four to six patients in the study, the authors point out that the findings should be validated in a larger study. The top 250 clones made up a significantly larger repertoire fraction in tumors than in blood (p = 0.039). Only the TCR beta chain was sequenced, which likely underestimates true repertoire diversity because unpaired alpha chains were not captured. Repertoire overlap was higher between tumor regions (mean roughly 35%) than tumor-adjacent (around 17%) or tumor-blood (roughly 14%) pairs, consistent with antigen-driven expansion. Only about 8-24% of top clones were present in all five regions of a tumor, suggesting spatial heterogeneity of tumor-infiltrating T cells.

Many counts were recorded for this clonotype. Which antigen it targets is not known. The input lacks base qualities; no much larger clone sits a single base away. At the junction V is shortened by 2 bases and J by 3 bases, with 8 bases in between. The CDR3 contains 12 residues, cysteine and phenylalanine counted. Only the CDR3 DNA stays, 36 bases, in frame from base 1. Based on the germline V gene, the CDR1 and CDR2 sequences are SQVTM and ANQGSEA. Starting from about 500 ng total RNA, TCRbeta-specific cDNA was produced by reverse transcription with a constant-region primer and ProtoScript II reverse transcriptase. Construction of the TCRbeta libraries relied on three nested rounds of multiplex PCR, following a slightly modified ARM-PCR procedure. Multiplex TRBV1-TRBV30 forward primers and a Cbeta reverse primer were used in the first two PCR rounds, each of which was run for 9 to 11 cycles. Sample barcodes and Illumina adapters were added in a final 25-cycle PCR with Deep VentR polymerase. Before sequencing, amplicons of 200-500 bp were purified from gel using a QIAquick gel extraction kit. An Illumina HiSeq 2500 was used to sequence the TCRbeta amplicons with 250-bp paired-end reads. As for how the authors treated the data: Trimmomatic v0.33 was used to quality-trim the reads, and FLASH v1.2.11 was used to merge paired reads so that full CDR3 sequences could be recovered. V, D and J germline segments were assigned to the rearranged TCRbeta sequences using MiGEC v1.2.1b. Clonotype statistics, along with Shannon-Wiener diversity indices, were calculated using VDJtools v1.0.0. Except for diversity analysis, only the 250 most abundant clonotypes of each sample were used in subsequent analyses to reduce sampling bias. The public reads were reprocessed in TCRdb via fastp at Q25 and MiXCR, keeping in-frame beta chains. Rows are combined by CDR3 protein, so each entry shows the most common genes and DNA. TCRdb's processing, not the authors' own work, is the source of the V and J calls. Here the sample has 100,000 to 150,000 distinct CDR3 sequences; around 64% occur a single time. Jointly, the top ten make up 8.4% of the sample.

Total RNA and DNA were co-extracted without cell sorting from about 19-30 mg of bulk tissue using the AllPrep DNA/RNA mini kit. Surgical resection was performed in China between 2015 and early 2016 on about five patients with histopathologically diagnosed primary liver carcinoma. Chronic HBV infection was present in the patients, and the patients were treatment-naive at sampling. Each tumor was sampled at five spatially separated regions: the superior, inferior, left-lateral and right-lateral poles and the tumor centre. Histological examination found more than 75% viable tumor cells in every tumor sample. Fresh tumor and adjacent tissue pieces were bisected, with one half stored in RNAlater at -80 degrees C and the other half sent for histology.

The TCR sequence derives from a woman aged 55-69 years with primary liver carcinoma and hepatitis B virus infection. Sequencing input: liver tumor tissue from sampling region 3. The sample's cell subset or site label, decoded: tumor region T3, left-lateral pole. The sequence joins TRBV29-1 to TRBJ2-7, and the D gene may be TRBD1, 5 bases matching. This receptor carries the CDR3 CSVEIRGYEQYF. Here is the DNA: TGCAGCGTTGAAATAAGGGGCTACGAGCAGTACTTC.